This T cell receptor beta chain came from a study of early T cells in non-severe SARS-CoV-2 infection. Study as a whole: Bulk RNA taken from unsorted whole blood was sequenced, leaving chains unpaired.

Ten or more counts support this clonotype. Its matching antigen is unknown. The study's findings and limits: Matches to VDJdb favored anti-spike CD8 responses and missed private and CD4 specificities.

The library protocol tagged individual cDNA molecules with unique molecular identifiers. One entry per CDR3 protein results from TCRdb running MiXCR on the 5' RACE reads. There are 85,000 to 90,000 distinct CDR3 sequences in the sample; 14% occur only once, and roughly 6% lies in the top ten. This TCR was sampled from an adult who was a healthcare worker with PCR-confirmed SARS-CoV-2 infection or an uninfected control (not recorded which). The sequenced sample consisted of whole blood.

DNA of the CDR3: TGTGCCAGCAGCTTAGCTTCAGTTCACTATGGCTACACCTTC. Translating it yields CASSLASVHYGYTF. The J gene is TRBJ1-2, the V gene TRBV11-2; no firm D call. V lost 1 base to trimming and J lost 3 bases, with 9 bases between them. The CDR3 is made up of 14 amino acids. CDR1 SGHAT and CDR2 FQNNGV come from the germline V gene.